The 17 T cell receptor beta chains presented below share a single source sample, sequenced in a study of T cell repertoires in cytomegalovirus infection. TCRdb itself ran the reads through MiXCR, one entry per CDR3 protein. The sample has 310,000 or so distinct CDR3 sequences; about 25% are singletons. Sequencing used PBMCs. These receptors all come from a human donor in good health (CMV status not recorded). Some clones in this sample may be carry-over from other donors' samples.

The J gene is TRBJ1-3, the V gene TRBV7-1; perhaps TRBD1 as D (5 bases). TRBV7-1 is assigned to the ORF class and has an uncertain function. V was shortened by 5 bases and J by 0 bases, with 26 bases between the two germline ends. The CDR3 is 20 residues long. In DNA form, the CDR3 reads TGTGCCAGCAGCGGTGGGGGGGTCTTGGGGAGGCCCGACTCTGGAAACACCATATATTTT. Translated, it gives CASSGGGVLGRPDSGNTIYF.

The V gene is TRBV5-4, the J gene TRBJ2-1; the match to TRBD2 covers 9 bases. CDR1 SGHNT and CDR2 YYREEE come from the germline V gene (reference sequence). The CDR3 spans 15 residues. Germline trimming cut 7 bases from V and 4 bases from J; bases unmatched to any gene: 9. DNA of the CDR3: TGTGCCAGCCTGGAGGCGGGGGGGCCATACAATGAGCAGTTCTTC. Encoded protein: CASLEAGGPYNEQFF. Combining the CDR3 with reference TRBV5-4 and TRBJ2-1 gives the whole variable domain ETGVTQSPTHLIKTRGQQVTLRCSSQSGHNTVSWYQQALGQGPQFIFQYYREEENGRGNFPPRFSGLQFPNYSSELNVNALELDDSALYLCASLEAGGPYNEQFFGPGTRLTVL.

The chain employs TRBV4-2 and TRBJ1-1; D is ambiguous. The CDR3 totals 14 residues. Germline V gene lookup returns CDR1 LGHNA and CDR2 YNFKEQ. V lost 1 base and J 4 bases, leaving 10 bases between the germline ends. The CDR3 bases are TGTGCCAGCAGCCAAGTTGTGGAAGGCACTGAAGCTTTCTTT. It yields the protein CASSQVVEGTEAFF.

In this sample, this clonotype turned up a few times. The CDR3 DNA follows: TGTGCCAGCCGCGGGACAGCCTACAATGAGCAGTTCTTC. The encoded protein is CASRGTAYNEQFF. The V call is TRBV6-2 or TRBV6-3, the J call TRBJ2-1, with D tentatively TRBD1 (7 bases). The germline CDR1 and CDR2 sequences are MNHEY and SVGEGT. The CDR3 is 13 amino acids. Trimming removed 8 bases at V and 2 bases at J, with 10 bases between.

The J gene is TRBJ2-5, the V gene TRBV28; 9 bases map to TRBD2. From germline, CDR1 is MDHEN and CDR2 SYDVKM. This CDR3 spans 15 amino acids. J gave up 4 bases and V 8 bases, and 11 bases lay outside the gene matches. The chain's CDR3 is CASGLWRGGGETQYF. The CDR3 DNA reads as TGTGCCAGCGGACTCTGGCGGGGGGGCGGAGAGACCCAGTACTTC.

This clonotype was seen ten or more times. The chain carries TRBV7-2 and TRBJ1-6; tentatively, D is TRBD1 (5 bases). This CDR3 has 13 residues. Germline CDR1 is SGHTA and CDR2 is FQGNSA. V lost 5 bases and J lost 10, with 12 bases in between. This CDR3 is CASSPSGASPLHF. DNA for the CDR3: TGTGCCAGCAGCCCGAGCGGGGCGTCACCCCTCCACTTT.

This clonotype has at least ten counts. This rearrangement joins TRBV7-2 to TRBJ2-7; D not certain. Germline-derived CDR1 and CDR2 are SGHTA and FQGNSA. Deletions cut 5 bases from V and 7 bases from J, with 15 bases between. The CDR3 runs 13 residues. The CDR3 is CASSSSGGSEQYF. The CDR3 nucleotides read TGTGCCAGCAGCAGTTCTGGTGGAAGTGAGCAGTACTTC.

The genes are TRBV27 and TRBJ2-5; TRBD1 might be the D (5 bases). CDR1 is MNHEY and CDR2 is SMNVEV in the germline V gene (reference sequence). The CDR3 length is 19 residues. V shed 6 bases and J shed 1 base, with 27 bases lying between them. CDR3 in DNA: TGTGCCAGCAGCCCAGGGTCATGGTCCCCCCCCGTCCGCCAAGAGACCCAGTACTTC. Translation gives CASSPGSWSPPVRQETQYF.

This clonotype was found a few times. The chain combines TRBV7-2 with TRBJ2-2; D ambiguous. CDR3 length: 15 residues. CDR1 is SGHTA and CDR2 is FQGNSA in the germline V gene. V was pared by 2 bases and J by 4 bases, with 11 bases between. DNA for the CDR3: TGTGCCAGCAGCTTACGGTTAGGGTTCACCGGGGAGCTGTTTTTT. Translated, it gives CASSLRLGFTGELFF.

The chain combines TRBV11-2 with TRBJ2-5; 10 bases agree with TRBD2. V was clipped by 5 bases and J by 1 base; unmatched bases: 10. Per the germline V gene, CDR1 is SGHAT and CDR2 is FQNNGV. The CDR3 consists of 17 residues. The CDR3: CASSPRIAGGAQETQYF. The CDR3 DNA sequence: TGTGCCAGCAGCCCCCGGATAGCGGGAGGAGCCCAAGAGACCCAGTACTTC.

This clonotype appeared a few times. The V call is TRBV6-6, the J call TRBJ2-7; D ambiguous. Per germline, CDR1 MNHNY and CDR2 SVGAGI (reference sequence). The CDR3 is made up of 13 amino acids. Trimming cost V 0 bases and J 3 bases, with 6 bases left between them. CDR3: CASSYSAYYEQYV. The CDR3 nucleotides are TGTGCCAGCAGTTACTCGGCGTACTACGAGCAGTACGTC.

This clonotype was seen only a few times. The V and J genes are TRBV12-3 or TRBV12-4 and TRBJ2-7, with D maybe TRBD1 (6 bases). Between the trimmed V and J ends, which lost 1 base and 4 bases, there was a span of 17 bases. The CDR3 is 16 amino acids. The CDR3 reads CASSLGSGNQGYEQYF. The DNA of the CDR3 is TGTGCCAGCAGTTTAGGTAGTGGGAACCAGGGGTACGAGCAGTACTTC.

The V call is TRBV2, the J call TRBJ1-5; a weak D match, TRBD1 (5 bases). The CDR3 spans 14 residues. Germline V gene data show CDR1 as SNHLY and CDR2 as FYNNEI. Trimming cost V 3 bases and J 2 bases, with 8 bases left between them. The CDR3 DNA follows: TGTGCCAGCAGTGATATGGGGGGCAATCAGCCCCAGCATTTT. Protein: CASSDMGGNQPQHF.

The chain recombines TRBV6-2 or TRBV6-3 with TRBJ2-1; no definite D call. Trimming pared 2 bases from V and 9 bases from J, leaving 5 bases between. Germline-derived CDR1 and CDR2 are MNHEY and SVGEGT. There are 11 residues in the CDR3. CDR3 loop: CASSYKGEQFF. For the CDR3, the DNA is TGTGCCAGCAGTTACAAGGGTGAGCAGTTCTTC.

This clonotype has a handful of counts. The rearrangement joins TRBV7-2 to TRBJ2-1; 12 positions agree with TRBD2. V trimming: 5 bases; J trimming: 2 bases; junction bases outside the gene matches: 10. Germline-derived CDR1 and CDR2 are SGHTA and FQGNSA. This CDR3 region has 18 residues. The CDR3 sequence: CASSRTSGNRDAYNEQFF. The DNA of the CDR3 is TGTGCCAGCAGCCGGACTAGCGGGAATCGGGATGCCTACAATGAGCAGTTCTTC.

The chain has TRBV7-9 and TRBJ2-1, with unresolved D. From germline, CDR1 is SEHNR and CDR2 FQNEAQ (reference sequence). The CDR3 has 13 residues. Trimming removed 1 base from V and 12 bases from J, with 13 bases in between. The CDR3 bases are TGTGCCAGCAGCTTAGAAGTCTCCGGCGGGCAGTTCTTC. Translation gives CASSLEVSGGQFF.

This clonotype was found a few times. The genes are TRBV4-3 and TRBJ2-5; the D gene is possibly TRBD1 (5 bases). Germline loops: CDR1 LGHNA, CDR2 YSLEER. The ends were cut back, 0 bases at V and 5 bases at J, with 13 bases in the middle. The CDR3 covers 15 residues. The DNA for the CDR3 is TGCGCCAGCAGCCAAGATACGCAGGGTTTGGAGACCCAGTACTTC. Protein: CASSQDTQGLETQYF.